The present TCR beta chain was sequenced within a study of blood T cells in healthy people across ages. Study information: Per two T cells, template switching captured roughly one barcoded beta molecule.

Using a J-beta primer mix together with a sample-barcoded 5' primer, a second PCR was run for about 6 to 11 cycles. Every cDNA was tagged by a template-switch adaptor with 12 random nucleotides. One entry per CDR3 protein, called by TCRdb with MiXCR from the 5' RACE reads. The table includes 600,000 to 800,000 distinct CDR3 sequences, roughly half detected once. Comments on this clonotype: Its antigen is not identified.

CDR1 is LGHNT, CDR2 FRNRAP, per germline. The CDR3 is 13 residues long. The V end lost 3 bases, the J end lost 7 bases, and 10 bases lay between the germline ends. General observations from the study: CMV status of donors was unknown, possibly confounding expanded clonotype changes.

Sequenced material: blood. The receptor was isolated from a woman over 75 in good health. This sequence joins TRBV12-5 and TRBJ2-1; perhaps D is TRBD1 or TRBD2 (5 bases each). Here the CDR3 reads CASGLGDGNEQFF. The CDR3 region has the DNA TGTGCTAGTGGTTTAGGGGACGGGAATGAGCAGTTCTTC.